This T cell receptor (beta chain) was profiled in a study of blood T cell repertoires in COVID-19. In the study overall: Sites in the United States, Italy and Spain provided acute and convalescent COVID-19 samples. T cells, B-cell-depleted T cells, or PBMCs supplied cDNA or gDNA.

This CDR3 has 14 amino acids. Trimming shortened V by 2 bases and J by 5 bases, and 14 bases separated the two germline ends. The germline V gene encodes CDR1 SGHRS and CDR2 YFSETQ. How the authors handled the data: Amplification of reference gene primers provided the estimated nucleated cell counts. The protocol was immunoSEQ multiplex PCR, while the TCRdb copy is restricted to in-frame clones and leaves out a portion. V and J calls and clone size are copied from that table; D and trimming were computed from the DNA. The sample has fewer than 350,000 clones, around nine tenths seen once. Seattle researchers signed up patients amid active infection and tracked them longitudinally.

The sequenced sample consisted of peripheral blood. This clonotype was sampled from a woman in her thirties with COVID-19, enrolled during active disease. The chain is built from TRBV5-1 and TRBJ2-7, with a tentative D call TRBD2 (5 bases). The DNA for the CDR3 is TGCGCCAGCAGCTTTTCAGTGTCCGGGAACGAGCAGTACTTC. This sequence encodes CASSFSVSGNEQYF.